This T cell receptor beta chain was sequenced in a study of PD-1 blockade in classical Hodgkin lymphoma. Libraries were prepared by immunoSEQ multiplex PCR; TCRdb keeps only in-frame clonotypes and omits some of them. Among approximately 51,000 clones listed, around 78% were seen once. Study-level points and caveats: It was among complete responders that baseline diversity resembled that of newly diagnosed patients. The study reported lower baseline TCR diversity in newly diagnosed patients than in healthy donors. CD4+ TCR diversity rose significantly by C4D1, and CD8+ TCR diversity did not.

CDR1 and CDR2 from the germline V gene are SEHNR and FQNEAQ (reference sequence). J gave up 5 bases and V 0 bases, and 10 bases lay outside the gene matches. This CDR3 spans 18 amino acids. Note on this clone: Its antigen remains unknown.

Every one of the patients relapsed after autologous stem cell transplantation (brentuximab vedotin exposure was variable). This specimen was peripheral blood mononuclear cells (PBMCs), taken before the second cycle of nivolumab. The chain combines TRBV7-9 with TRBJ2-3, with 11 positions matching TRBD1. This TCR derives from a human donor with classical Hodgkin lymphoma. CDR3 region: CASSLAHGTGGEGDTQYF. The DNA for the CDR3 is TGTGCCAGCAGCTTAGCGCACGGGACAGGGGGTGAAGGAGATACGCAGTATTTT.